Below are 11 T cell receptor beta chains sequenced from a single sample in a study of blood T cell repertoires in COVID-19. Method: immunoSEQ multiplex PCR; TCRdb's copy keeps in-frame clones and lacks some. This table holds a few hundred thousand clones, 70% to 90% found once. The material sequenced was PBMCs or T cells enriched from blood (not recorded which). All receptors derive from a woman aged 25 to 39 who had been exposed to COVID-19.

The chain joins TRBV7-9 to TRBJ2-5; 8 bases match TRBD2. The length of the CDR3 is 14 residues. Germline lookup yields CDR1 SEHNR and CDR2 FQNEAQ (reference sequence). V lost 4 bases and J lost 4; bases outside the gene matches: 5. In DNA form, the CDR3 reads TGTGCCAGCAGCTCTGGCGGGGGGCCAGAGACCCAGTACTTC. This encodes CASSSGGGPETQYF.

The rearrangement uses TRBV29-1 and TRBJ1-1; D unclear. Germline assignment: CDR1 SQVTM and CDR2 ANQGSEA. The ends were cut back, 4 bases at V and 1 base at J, with 4 bases in the middle. The CDR3 contains 11 residues. CDR3 residues: CSVGANTEAFF. CDR3 in DNA: TGCAGCGTTGGGGCGAACACTGAAGCTTTCTTT.

V and J are TRBV9 and TRBJ1-2, with TRBD1 matching over 9 bases. The CDR3 contains 16 residues. CDR1 and CDR2 (germline): SGDLS, YYNGEE. Trimming removed 0 bases from V and 7 bases from J; junction bases left unmatched: 10. The CDR3 nucleotides read TGTGCCAGCAGCGTAGAGGGACAGGGTGGGAGTGGTGGCTACACCTTC. Protein: CASSVEGQGGSGGYTF.

This clone came up once. V is TRBV30 and J is TRBJ1-2; tentatively, D is TRBD1 (6 bases). V was trimmed by 6 bases and J by 4 bases, leaving 15 bases between them. Germline values: CDR1 GTSNPN, CDR2 SVGIG (reference sequence). The CDR3 is made up of 13 amino acids. The chain's CDR3 is CACGVGQSYGYTF. Here the CDR3 DNA reads TGTGCCTGTGGCGTTGGACAGTCCTATGGCTACACCTTC.

The genes are TRBV5-1 and TRBJ2-7; D perhaps matches TRBD2 (5 bases). In germline, CDR1 is SGHRS, CDR2 YFSETQ. The CDR3 length is 15 residues. Trimming left V 0 bases short and J 2 bases short, with 12 bases between. This CDR3 reads CASSLGAEGPYEQYF. Written as DNA, the CDR3 is TGCGCCAGCAGCTTGGGAGCCGAGGGCCCCTACGAGCAGTACTTC.

The chain combines TRBV5-5 with TRBJ1-2; 7 nucleotides line up with TRBD1. The CDR3 has 16 residues. Germline values: CDR1 SGHKS, CDR2 YYEKEE (reference sequence). Losses at the gene ends were 4 bases for V and 2 bases for J; bases not matched to a gene: 11. The CDR3 DNA sequence: TGTGCCAGCAGCGGCCTGCCGGGACAGCCCAACTATGGCTACACCTTC. It translates to CASSGLPGQPNYGYTF.

The chain has TRBV6-5 and TRBJ1-2; 11 bases are shared with TRBD1. After removal of 4 bases from V and 8 bases from J, the junction contained 3 bases not matched to a gene. This CDR3 is 13 amino acids long. From germline, CDR1 is MNHEY and CDR2 SVGAGI. The CDR3 DNA follows: TGTGCCAGCAGTTTGGGACAGGGGGGAGGCTACACCTTC. This gives the protein CASSLGQGGGYTF.

V and J are TRBV7-8 and TRBJ1-1; the D gene is possibly TRBD1 (6 bases). Germline lookup yields CDR1 SGHVS and CDR2 FQNEAQ. V dropped 1 base and J dropped 0 bases, with 30 bases sitting between them. The CDR3 loop spans 22 amino acids. This CDR3 reads CASSLEYDRTRRGGVLNTEAFF. CDR3 sequence (DNA): TGTGCCAGCAGCTTAGAGTATGACCGCACGCGGAGGGGGGGCGTCCTGAACACTGAAGCTTTCTTT.

V is TRBV2 and J is TRBJ1-6, with 7 bases aligning to TRBD1. The germline V gene encodes CDR1 SNHLY and CDR2 FYNNEI. The CDR3 contains 14 residues. V shed 6 bases and J 7 bases; nucleotides not matched to a gene: 6. CDR3 residues: CASRIDRDNSPLHF. As DNA, the CDR3 is TGTGCCAGCAGGATAGACAGGGACAATTCACCCCTCCACTTT.

The V call is TRBV5-1, the J call TRBJ1-1, with 10 bases matching TRBD1. This CDR3 has 15 residues. Per germline, CDR1 SGHRS and CDR2 YFSETQ. V shed 3 bases and J 3 bases; nucleotides not matched to a gene: 5. The chain's CDR3 is CASSWAGTGDTEAFF. DNA for the CDR3: TGCGCCAGCAGCTGGGCCGGGACAGGGGACACTGAAGCTTTCTTT.

The rearrangement joins TRBV6-5 to TRBJ1-4, with D perhaps matching TRBD1 (6 bases). CDR1 MNHEY and CDR2 SVGAGI come from the germline V gene. The CDR3 is 14 residues long. V gave up 6 bases and J gave up 3 bases, with 11 bases separating them. This CDR3 reads CASRKDSSNEKLFF. The CDR3 coding sequence is TGTGCCAGCAGGAAGGACAGCTCTAATGAAAAACTGTTTTTT.